The clone carrying this TCR beta chain was observed at least ten times. Amplified TCR beta CDR3 regions came from RNA transcripts. HTBI primers were used for first-round RT-PCR of the TCR CDR3. A single record per CDR3 protein comes from TCRdb applying MiXCR to the multiplex PCR reads. The sample records nearly 250,000 distinct CDR3 sequences, approximately 23% being singletons. Germline trimming cut 5 bases from V and 7 bases from J; bases unmatched to any gene: 8. The CDR3 contains 15 residues. Looked up from germline, CDR1 is MNHEY and CDR2 is SVGAGI. Subjects with ophthalmopathy showed a Clinical Activity Score no lower than 3, a NOSPECS grade no lower than 4, and a duration shorter than 3 months. Lactation, pregnancy, other autoimmune disease or uncontrolled infection excluded patients. The data are from a study of T cells in Graves' hyperthyroidism and ophthalmopathy.

The sample comprised blood. This sequence joins TRBV6-5 and TRBJ2-2, with 9 bases identical to TRBD1. The source of this sequence is a woman between 35 and 50 years old with Graves' ophthalmopathy. Written as DNA, the CDR3 is TGTGCCAGCAGTCTTTTCGGACAGGGGAACGGGGAGCTGTTTTTT. It encodes CASSLFGQGNGELFF.